The 14 T cell receptor beta chains reported below all come from one sample, sequenced in a study of blood T cell repertoires in COVID-19. Measured with immunoSEQ multiplex PCR; TCRdb has only the in-frame clones, and not every one. The repertoire holds under 450,000 clones, 75% to 90% seen once, with 7% to 7.5% in the top ten. Sequenced material: peripheral blood. These receptor sequences come from a woman aged 55-75 years with COVID-19, enrolled during active disease.

This clone was seen once. This chain links TRBV5-4 with TRBJ1-3, with 7 bases fitting TRBD1. There are 16 residues in the CDR3. Germline values: CDR1 SGHNT, CDR2 YYREEE (reference sequence). After removal of 2 bases from V and 4 bases from J, the junction contained 9 bases not matched to a gene. CDR3 nucleotides: TGTGCCAGCAGCTTCTATCCCAGGGGGGCCGGAAACACCATATATTTT. Residues: CASSFYPRGAGNTIYF.

This chain links TRBV5-1 with TRBJ2-3; 13 bases are shared with TRBD2. In germline, CDR1 is SGHRS, CDR2 YFSETQ. CDR3 length: 16 amino acids. V lost 4 bases to trimming and J lost 0 bases; unmatched junction nucleotides: 2. CDR3 nucleotide sequence: TGCGCCAGCAGCATGGGACTAGCGGGGAGCACAGATACGCAGTATTTT. It is translated as CASSMGLAGSTDTQYF.

This clone has only one observation. The chain recombines TRBV2 with TRBJ1-1; D is possibly TRBD1 (5 bases). Germline V gene data show CDR1 as SNHLY and CDR2 as FYNNEI. The CDR3 runs 13 residues. Trimming shortened V by 4 bases and J by 5 bases, and 11 bases separated the two germline ends. The CDR3: CASSGSPGTEAFF. The CDR3 coding sequence is TGTGCCAGCAGTGGGAGCCCAGGGACTGAAGCTTTCTTT.

This clone was counted a single time. The gene calls are TRBV5-1 and TRBJ1-1, with 9 bases fitting TRBD1. Germline-derived CDR1 and CDR2 are SGHRS and YFSETQ. This CDR3 region has 14 residues. V shed 4 bases and J 7 bases; nucleotides not matched to a gene: 8. The CDR3 DNA sequence: TGCGCCAGCAGCATATCCGGGACAGGGAGTGAAGCTTTCTTT. Its translation is CASSISGTGSEAFF.

V gene TRBV30 combines with J gene TRBJ1-1; TRBD1 matches at 7 bases. The CDR3 has 17 residues. Germline CDR1 and CDR2: GTSNPN and SVGIG (reference sequence). V lost 6 bases and J lost 3; bases outside the gene matches: 19. CDR3 in amino acids: CACRRWAGGGRDTEAFF. CDR3 nucleotide sequence: TGTGCCTGCCGTCGGTGGGCAGGGGGAGGAAGGGACACTGAAGCTTTCTTT. The variable domain in full, completed from reference TRBV30 and TRBJ1-1, reads SQTIHQWPATLVQPVGSPLSLECTVEGTSNPNLYWYRQAAGRGLQLLFYSVGIGQISSEVPQNLSASRPQDRQFILSSKKLLLSDSGFYLCACRRWAGGGRDTEAFFGQGTRLTVV.

This clone has at least ten counts. This CDR3 reads CASSLAGGATYEQYF. CDR3 DNA sequence: TGTGCCAGCAGCTTAGCGGGTGGGGCTACCTACGAGCAGTACTTC. The chain links TRBV7-9 to TRBJ2-7; D may be TRBD1 (5 bases). CDR1 and CDR2 from the germline V gene are SEHNR and FQNEAQ (reference sequence). The CDR3 contains 15 residues. V dropped 0 bases and J dropped 2 bases, with 11 bases sitting between them.

In nucleotides, the CDR3 is TGTGCCAGCAGCACCAGACAGGGGGAAACCGGGGAGCTGTTTTTT. This encodes CASSTRQGETGELFF. The rearrangement uses TRBV13 and TRBJ2-2, with 9 bases identical to TRBD1. This CDR3 has 15 residues. Losses at the gene ends were 5 bases for V and 5 bases for J; bases not matched to a gene: 6. The germline gives CDR1 PRHDT, CDR2 FYEKMQ (reference sequence). Drawing the rest from reference TRBV13 and TRBJ2-2, the complete variable domain is AAGVIQSPRHLIKEKRETATLKCYPIPRHDTVYWYQQGPGQDPQFLISFYEKMQSDKGSIPDRFSAQQFSDYHSELNMSSLELGDSALYFCASSTRQGETGELFFGEGSRLTVL.

The rearrangement joins TRBV5-4 to TRBJ1-2; perhaps TRBD1 as D (5 bases). V gave up 2 bases and J gave up 5 bases, with 10 bases separating them. This CDR3 spans 13 amino acids. The germline V gene encodes CDR1 SGHNT and CDR2 YYREEE (reference sequence). Here the CDR3 DNA reads TGTGCCAGCAGCTTAGGTGCAGGGTATGGCTACACCTTC. Its translation: CASSLGAGYGYTF.

This chain connects TRBV5-1 to TRBJ2-7; 11 bases are a match to TRBD2. The CDR3 length is 16 residues. V lost 0 bases, J lost 3 bases, and 5 bases stayed unmatched. Germline V lookup: CDR1 SGHRS, CDR2 YFSETQ. The CDR3 DNA is TGCGCCAGCAGCTTGGCCAAGGGACTAGCGGTCTACGAGCAGTACTTC. Translating gives CASSLAKGLAVYEQYF.

The chain couples TRBV6-2 or TRBV6-3 to TRBJ2-5; TRBD2 agrees at 8 bases. The germline gives CDR1 MNHEY, CDR2 SVGEGT. The J segment lost 5 bases and the V segment lost 6 bases, leaving 14 bases of the junction unmatched. The CDR3 consists of 16 residues. CDR3 sequence: CASSNFIGGAWETQYF. Here the CDR3 DNA reads TGTGCCAGCAGCAACTTTATCGGGGGGGCCTGGGAGACCCAGTACTTC.

The chain recombines TRBV4-1 with TRBJ2-7, with D hard to call. Germline V gene data show CDR1 as MGHRA and CDR2 as YSYEKL. CDR3 length: 14 amino acids. Deletions cut 0 bases from V and 2 bases from J, with 8 bases between. In nucleotides, the CDR3 is TGCGCCAGCAGCCAAGATTCTACGGCCTACGAGCAGTACTTC. Protein product: CASSQDSTAYEQYF.

V is TRBV5-1 and J is TRBJ1-1; possible D gene TRBD1, 5 bases. The CDR3 consists of 14 residues. CDR1 is SGHRS, CDR2 YFSETQ, per germline. V lost 4 bases and J lost 5, with 15 bases in between. The CDR3 reads CASSPGLLWTEAFF. The DNA of the CDR3 is TGCGCCAGCAGCCCGGGACTCCTTTGGACTGAAGCTTTCTTT.

V is TRBV30 and J is TRBJ1-1, with D unclear. Germline V gene lookup returns CDR1 GTSNPN and CDR2 SVGIG (reference sequence). The CDR3 sequence is 16 residues long. The V end was cut by 0 bases, the J end by 4 bases, with 18 bases between. This chain's CDR3 is CAWSVRQVILGTEAFF. The CDR3 region has the DNA TGTGCCTGGAGTGTAAGGCAGGTGATATTGGGCACTGAAGCTTTCTTT.

V is TRBV11-2 and J is TRBJ2-1; TRBD2 matches at 8 bases. V was clipped by 7 bases and J by 9 bases; unmatched bases: 11. The CDR3 is 14 residues long. The V gene's germline CDR1 is SGHAT and CDR2 FQNNGV. For the CDR3, the DNA is TGTGCCAGCACCTATACGGGGGGGGTGCTTGAGCAGTTCTTC. It translates to CASTYTGGVLEQFF. Supplemented by reference TRBV11-2 and TRBJ2-1, the full variable domain reads EAGVAQSPRYKIIEKRQSVAFWCNPISGHATLYWYQQILGQGPKLLIQFQNNGVVDDSQLPKDRFSAERLKGVDSTLKIQPAKLEDSAVYLCASTYTGGVLEQFFGPGTRLTVL.